This passage covers 23 T cell receptor beta chains from one sample sequenced in a study of CXCR3-negative and CXCR3-positive naive CD8 T cells. All TRB cDNA libraries came from 5' RACE performed with UMI labels. TCRdb reprocessed the 5' RACE reads, with one entry per CDR3 protein and no DNA. The table lists tens of thousands of distinct CDR3 sequences. Sequenced sample: naive CXCR3- CD8+ T cells from blood. Noted subset: CD45RO-CCR7+CD27+CD95- naive CD8+ T cells lacking CXCR3 (TNR3-). All receptors come from a human donor in good health. Some clones in this sample may be carry-over from other donors' samples.

The chain employs TRBV27 and TRBJ1-1. Germline lookup yields CDR1 MNHEY and CDR2 SMNVEV (reference sequence). CDR3 length: 14 amino acids. The CDR3 loop is CASSLSGMNTEAFF.

The chain combines TRBV29-1 with TRBJ2-2; the TCRdb D gene call, TRBD1, has no DNA to confirm it. CDR1 and CDR2 from the germline V gene are SQVTM and ANQGSEA. CDR3 length equals 11 residues. The CDR3 loop reads CSAQGSGELFF.

The chain employs TRBV3-1 and TRBJ2-4; lacking DNA, the TRBD2 call made by TCRdb goes unchecked. Germline loops: CDR1 LGHDT, CDR2 YNNKEL (reference sequence). The CDR3 extends over 18 amino acids. The CDR3 here is CASSQEIAGGLAKNIQYF. Full variable domain (outside the CDR3, taken from reference TRBV3-1 and TRBJ2-4): DTAVSQTPKYLVTQMGNDKSIKCEQNLGHDTMYWYKQDSKKFLKIMFSYNNKELIINETVPNRFSPKSPDKAHLNLHINSLELGDSAVYFCASSQEIAGGLAKNIQYFGAGTRLSVL.

The chain links TRBV6-2 or TRBV6-3 to TRBJ2-2. The CDR3 spans 13 residues. Germline lookup yields CDR1 MNHEY and CDR2 SVGEGT. This CDR3 is CASSYRIYGELFF.

The rearrangement uses TRBV7-2 and TRBJ2-1; lacking DNA, the TRBD2 call made by TCRdb goes unchecked. This CDR3 is 17 amino acids long. Germline CDR1 SGHTA, CDR2 FQGNSA. The CDR3 protein is CASSLFPPRGGFNEQFF.

The chain has TRBV20-1 and TRBJ2-7; TCRdb calls TRBD1, which cannot be checked without DNA. The CDR3 contains 14 residues. The germline V gene encodes CDR1 DFQATT and CDR2 SNEGSKA (reference sequence). CDR3 in amino acids: CSARAPELDYEQYF.

The rearrangement uses TRBV29-1 and TRBJ2-1; TCRdb outputs TRBD2, but without DNA this stays unchecked. CDR1 is SQVTM, CDR2 ANQGSEA, per germline. The length of the CDR3 is 15 residues. The CDR3 is CSVDPGIAGGNEQFF.

The chain joins TRBV4-1 to TRBJ2-5; TCRdb returns TRBD2, unconfirmable since there is no DNA. Looked up from germline, CDR1 is MGHRA and CDR2 is YSYEKL. CDR3 length equals 19 residues. CDR3 in amino acids: CASSHPLTGLAGGKETQYF.

The chain carries TRBV6-1 and TRBJ2-1. The length of the CDR3 is 15 residues. Per germline, CDR1 MNHNS and CDR2 SASEGT. CDR3: CASSERSSGYNEQFF.

The chain combines TRBV29-1 with TRBJ2-1; without DNA, the TCRdb call of TRBD2 cannot be checked. CDR3 length: 15 residues. Per germline, CDR1 SQVTM and CDR2 ANQGSEA. The CDR3 sequence: CSVFLSGSPRDEQFF.

CDR3 amino acids: CATDDRDGDSSYEQYF. This chain connects TRBV28 to TRBJ2-7; TCRdb reports TRBD1, a call that lacks DNA to check it against. Germline V gives CDR1 MDHEN, CDR2 SYDVKM. This CDR3 has 16 residues. The full variable domain, rest sourced from reference TRBV28 and TRBJ2-7, is DVKVTQSSRYLVKRTGEKVFLECVQDMDHENMFWYRQDPGLGLRLIYFSYDVKMKEKGDIPEGYSVSREKKERFSLILESASTNQTSMYLCATDDRDGDSSYEQYFGPGTRLTVT.

The rearrangement uses TRBV7-9 and TRBJ2-5. The length of the CDR3 is 12 residues. Germline loops: CDR1 SEHNR, CDR2 FQNEAQ (reference sequence). CDR3 sequence: CASSSAVETQYF.

This chain uses TRBV9 with TRBJ2-1. Per germline, CDR1 SGDLS and CDR2 YYNGEE. The CDR3 extends over 15 amino acids. CDR3 sequence: CASSVVANLTDEQFF.

V usage is TRBV29-1 and J usage is TRBJ1-1. CDR1 and CDR2 from the germline V gene are SQVTM and ANQGSEA. There are 13 residues in the CDR3. The CDR3: CSVDNKPNTEAFF.

V gene TRBV28 combines with J gene TRBJ2-7; TCRdb picks TRBD2, but there is no DNA to check that call. Germline V lookup: CDR1 MDHEN, CDR2 SYDVKM. This CDR3 contains 17 residues. CDR3 sequence reads: CASSLPGGQALSYEQYF. Combining the CDR3 with reference TRBV28 and TRBJ2-7 gives the whole variable domain DVKVTQSSRYLVKRTGEKVFLECVQDMDHENMFWYRQDPGLGLRLIYFSYDVKMKEKGDIPEGYSVSREKKERFSLILESASTNQTSMYLCASSLPGGQALSYEQYFGPGTRLTVT.

This sequence joins TRBV5-1 and TRBJ1-1; the TRBD1 assignment by TCRdb is unverifiable without DNA. This CDR3 is 14 amino acids long. The V gene's germline CDR1 is SGHRS and CDR2 YFSETQ. CDR3: CASSEGTGGTEAFF.

This chain links TRBV7-2 with TRBJ2-2; no DNA is available, so the TRBD1 call from TCRdb remains unchecked. CDR1 SGHTA and CDR2 FQGNSA come from the germline V gene. CDR3 size: 13 residues. The CDR3 protein is CASSSVGPGELFF.

The rearrangement uses TRBV12-3 or TRBV12-4 and TRBJ2-3; with no DNA, the TCRdb D assignment of TRBD2 cannot be verified. CDR3 length: 17 residues. CDR3 loop: CASSSSEGLAGMDTQYF.

This chain connects TRBV4-1 to TRBJ2-5; the D gene TCRdb calls, TRBD1, cannot be checked with no DNA. The germline gives CDR1 MGHRA, CDR2 YSYEKL. This CDR3 region has 15 residues. CDR3: CASSQDGQGVETQYF.

The gene calls are TRBV9 and TRBJ2-1; TCRdb lists TRBD1, though no DNA is available to test this call. Germline V gene lookup returns CDR1 SGDLS and CDR2 YYNGEE. CDR3 length: 17 amino acids. The CDR3 spells CASSVASLGGNDNEQFF. Variable domain in full (rest from reference TRBV9 and TRBJ2-1): DSGVTQTPKHLITATGQRVTLRCSPRSGDLSVYWYQQSLDQGLQFLIQYYNGEERAKGNILERFSAQQFPDLHSELNLSSLELGDSALYFCASSVASLGGNDNEQFFGPGTRLTVL.

The gene calls are TRBV7-3 and TRBJ2-1; TCRdb proposes TRBD2, but this gene call is untestable without DNA. The CDR3 contains 16 residues. Germline CDR1 and CDR2: SGHTA and FQGTGA. CDR3 in amino acids: CASSTLAGGPYNEQFF. The full variable domain, rest sourced from reference TRBV7-3 and TRBJ2-1, is GAGVSQTPSNKVTEKGKYVELRCDPISGHTALYWYRQSLGQGPEFLIYFQGTGAADDSGLPNDRFFAVRPEGSVSTLKIQRTERGDSAVYLCASSTLAGGPYNEQFFGPGTRLTVL.

V gene TRBV15 combines with J gene TRBJ2-3; with no DNA, the TCRdb D assignment of TRBD1 cannot be verified. Germline V gene sequence: CDR1 LNHNV, CDR2 YYDKDF (reference sequence). The CDR3 runs 16 residues. The CDR3 sequence: CATSREAGQGADTQYF.

V is TRBV6-2 or TRBV6-3 and J is TRBJ2-5; TCRdb outputs TRBD2, but without DNA this stays unchecked. The CDR3 totals 16 residues. CDR1 is MNHEY and CDR2 is SVGEGT in the germline V gene. This CDR3 reads CASSLTSGGYQETQYF.